This entry lists 12 T cell receptor beta chains sequenced from one sample in a study of blood T cell repertoires in COVID-19 (dated by TCRdb to 2018 to 2021). Library generation was performed with the immunoSEQ multiplex PCR assay. Not all clones reach the TCRdb copy of this immuneACCESS table, which keeps in-frame sequences only. Checked studies attribute under half of the gap to unresolved V genes and leave the rest unexplained. This sample lists some 200,000 clones; roughly 80% were detected once. Around 15% of the sample goes to the ten largest clones. Sequences were obtained from peripheral blood. These receptors were taken from a young man with active or convalescent COVID-19.

The chain has TRBV7-6 and TRBJ1-5, with 9 nucleotides matching TRBD1. J lost 2 bases, V lost 1 base, and 3 bases had no gene match. Germline loops: CDR1 SGHVS, CDR2 FNYEAQ. This CDR3 has 16 residues. The CDR3 protein is CASSLGQGGGNQPQHF. CDR3 nucleotide sequence: TGTGCCAGCAGCTTAGGACAGGGGGGAGGCAATCAGCCCCAGCATTTT.

This sequence joins TRBV7-9 and TRBJ1-1; perhaps TRBD1 as D (5 bases). The CDR3 is 14 residues long. Germline lookup yields CDR1 SEHNR and CDR2 FQNEAQ (reference sequence). The V and J ends lost 2 bases and 1 base respectively, with 8 bases between them. The CDR3 DNA follows: TGTGCCAGCAGCTTAACTACAGGGAACACTGAAGCTTTCTTT. Its translation: CASSLTTGNTEAFF.

The chain has TRBV10-3 and TRBJ1-5; tentatively, D is TRBD1 (6 bases). The V gene lost 2 bases and the J gene lost 4 bases, with 18 bases spanning the gap. Per germline, CDR1 ENHRY and CDR2 SYGVKD. This CDR3 contains 17 residues. The CDR3 DNA sequence: TGTGCCATCAGTGAGACGACAGGTAGGCAAGGGAATCAGCCCCAGCATTTT. Its protein product is CAISETTGRQGNQPQHF.

This clone was counted a few times. The chain couples TRBV2 to TRBJ1-1; D perhaps matches TRBD1 (6 bases). The CDR3 covers 13 residues. Per germline, CDR1 SNHLY and CDR2 FYNNEI. V was pared by 5 bases and J by 1 base, with 8 bases between. CDR3 nucleotides: TGTGCCAGCAGTATGGACAGGAACACTGAAGCTTTCTTT. The encoded protein is CASSMDRNTEAFF.

V gene TRBV4-1 combines with J gene TRBJ2-4; tentative D call: TRBD1 (6 bases). Trimming cost V 1 base and J 6 bases, with 13 bases left between them. The CDR3 has 15 residues. Germline V gives CDR1 MGHRA, CDR2 YSYEKL. The CDR3 DNA is TGCGCCAGCAGCCAAGTATGGGGGCAGGTAAACATTCAGTACTTC. Amino acids: CASSQVWGQVNIQYF.

This chain joins TRBV5-8 and TRBJ2-5, with 9 positions matching TRBD1. CDR3 size: 14 residues. Germline V lookup: CDR1 SGHTS, CDR2 YDEGEE. Losses at the gene ends were 4 bases for V and 5 bases for J; bases not matched to a gene: 6. CDR3 coding DNA: TGTGCCAGCAGCCTACGGACAGGGGCGGAGACCCAGTACTTC. As protein: CASSLRTGAETQYF.

The chain links TRBV18 to TRBJ2-3; 10 positions agree with TRBD1. The CDR3 spans 16 residues. V dropped 4 bases and J dropped 3; count of bases not matched to a gene: 7. Germline CDR1 and CDR2: KGHSH and LQKENI. The CDR3 spells CASSRRQGAQTDTQYF. The CDR3 DNA sequence: TGTGCCAGCTCACGGAGACAGGGGGCGCAAACAGATACGCAGTATTTT.

The V and J genes are TRBV4-1 and TRBJ1-2, with D possibly matching TRBD1 (5 bases). The CDR3 spans 16 residues. Germline V lookup: CDR1 MGHRA, CDR2 YSYEKL. Trimming removed 0 bases from V and 2 bases from J, with 13 bases in between. CDR3 region: CASSQENGGGNYGYTF. CDR3 coding DNA: TGCGCCAGCAGCCAAGAAAATGGCGGGGGGAACTATGGCTACACCTTC.

The J gene is TRBJ2-5, the V gene TRBV4-1, with 9 bases lining up with TRBD2. The germline CDR1 and CDR2 sequences are MGHRA and YSYEKL. This CDR3 contains 15 residues. The V and J ends lost 3 bases and 1 base, in that order; junction bases with no gene match: 3. The chain's CDR3 is CASSHLAGIQETQYF. CDR3 in DNA: TGCGCCAGCAGCCACCTAGCGGGGATCCAAGAGACCCAGTACTTC.

This clone was recorded only once. The chain recombines TRBV5-1 with TRBJ2-7; 7 bases are a match to TRBD1. The CDR3 spans 15 residues. Germline V lookup: CDR1 SGHRS, CDR2 YFSETQ. V trimming: 0 bases; J trimming: 0 bases; junction bases outside the gene matches: 3. CDR3 DNA: TGCGCCAGCAGCTTGGAAACAGGGGACTCCTACGAGCAGTACGTC. Protein product: CASSLETGDSYEQYV.

This clone has just a few counts. The chain recombines TRBV2 with TRBJ2-5; maybe TRBD1 (5 bases). Germline CDR1 is SNHLY and CDR2 is FYNNEI. The germline V and J ends were trimmed by 0 bases and 5 bases, with 13 bases remaining between them. The CDR3 contains 15 residues. CDR3 sequence reads: CASSEAKQGGETQYF. DNA of the CDR3: TGTGCCAGCAGTGAAGCGAAGCAGGGTGGGGAGACCCAGTACTTC.

The gene calls are TRBV9 and TRBJ1-5; D is unclear. Germline V gene sequence: CDR1 SGDLS, CDR2 YYNGEE. The CDR3 has 14 residues. Trimming shortened V by 0 bases and J by 3 bases, and 7 bases separated the two germline ends. Written as DNA, the CDR3 is TGTGCCAGCAGCGTAGGCGGCCTCAATCAGCCCCAGCATTTT. The encoded protein is CASSVGGLNQPQHF. Full variable domain (rest looked up from reference TRBV9 and TRBJ1-5): DSGVTQTPKHLITATGQRVTLRCSPRSGDLSVYWYQQSLDQGLQFLIQYYNGEERAKGNILERFSAQQFPDLHSELNLSSLELGDSALYFCASSVGGLNQPQHFGDGTRLSIL.